The clone carrying this T cell receptor (beta chain) was counted a single time. Time point reported: after neoadjuvant nivolumab, at surgical resection. CDR1 is SGHTA and CDR2 is FQGNSA in the germline V gene. Trimming left V 2 bases short and J 12 bases short, with 11 bases between. This CDR3 comprises 12 residues. The source of the sample is a study of neoadjuvant anti-PD-1 for oral cavity cancer. Overall study context: Patients without progression received a fourth nivolumab dose around day 43, then surgical resection on days 50-56.

Clones were read by immunoSEQ multiplex PCR, and TCRdb kept only the in-frame ones, dropping some. The data contain tens of thousands of clones, roughly 29% of them singletons. This receptor was identified in a person aged 40 to 85 with oral cavity squamous cell carcinoma. The chain couples TRBV7-2 to TRBJ2-1, with unresolved D. The sample consisted of tumor tissue, taken after nivolumab (anti-PD-1) treatment. For the CDR3, the DNA is TGTGCCAGCAGCTTATGGGCGACCGGGCAGTTCTTC. Its protein is CASSLWATGQFF.